This T cell receptor (beta chain) was captured by sequencing in a study of long-term antiretroviral therapy in people with HIV. With survey level as its setting, the immunoSEQ assay was v3.0. Generated by immunoSEQ multiplex PCR, the TCRdb table keeps only in-frame clones and is missing some. Here the sample spans 25,000 to 35,000 clones, 80% to 95% being singletons. The CDR3 sequence is 14 residues long. CDR1 and CDR2 from the germline V gene are SGHTS and YDEGEE. Trimming cost V 3 bases and J 1 base, with 11 bases left between them. The clonotype originates from a man between 18 and 29 years old with HIV. The source material was unsorted PBMCs, sampled 3.1 years after starting antiretroviral therapy. This chain joins TRBV5-8 and TRBJ2-7; D is perhaps TRBD1 (5 bases). The CDR3 bases are TGTGCCAGCAGCTCCCGGCAGGGATCCTACGAGCAGTACTTC. Its translation: CASSSRQGSYEQYF. Together with reference TRBV5-8 and TRBJ2-7, the CDR3 gives the full variable domain: EAGVTQSPTHLIKTRGQQATLRCSPISGHTSVYWYQQALGLGLQFLLWYDEGEERNRGNFPPRFSGRQFPNYSSELNVNALELEDSALYLCASSSRQGSYEQYFGPGTRLTVT.